The 20 T cell receptor beta chains below all came from one sample that was sequenced in a study of T cells in Graves' hyperthyroidism and ophthalmopathy. RNA transcripts gave rise to amplified TCR beta CDR3 regions. HTBI primers were the set used in a first-round RT-PCR of the TCR CDR3. TCRdb called the multiplex PCR reads again in MiXCR, with one record for every CDR3 protein. The data contain some 500,000 distinct CDR3 sequences, around a quarter of them singletons. The sequencing input was blood. The receptors were sampled from a woman in her 30s with Graves' ophthalmopathy.

This clonotype was seen ten or more times. Written as DNA, the CDR3 is TGTGCCAGCAGTTGGACCGAAGGTGACATTCAGTACTTC. Translating it yields CASSWTEGDIQYF. The chain combines TRBV2 with TRBJ2-4; no clear D. Germline lookup yields CDR1 SNHLY and CDR2 FYNNEI. The CDR3 is 13 amino acids. With 5 bases removed from V and 8 bases from J, the gap between germline ends came to 13 bases.

There are many counts of this clonotype. This chain uses TRBV2 with TRBJ2-5, with D possibly being TRBD1 or TRBD2 (5 bases each). Trimming removed 9 bases at V and 5 bases at J, with 19 bases between. The CDR3 consists of 14 residues. Per germline, CDR1 SNHLY and CDR2 FYNNEI. The CDR3 DNA reads as TGTGCCAGTAAGGGACGGTCCGTTCCGGAGACCCAGTACTTC. The encoded protein is CASKGRSVPETQYF.

The V and J genes are TRBV12-3 or TRBV12-4 and TRBJ1-2; D is possibly TRBD1 (6 bases). V lost 1 base and J 8 bases, leaving 11 bases between the germline ends. This CDR3 comprises 13 residues. The CDR3 DNA reads as TGTGCCAGCAGTTTAGTACGTGGGGGCGGCTACACCTTC. Amino acid sequence: CASSLVRGGGYTF.

Comments on this clonotype: Because it lacks the conserved phenylalanine or tryptophan at the end, this CDR3 is likely a read error. The DNA is left out, because the CDR3 cannot be placed on it with certainty; the CDR3 is given as TCRdb lists it. This rearrangement joins TRBV6-5 to TRBJ2-1; TRBD1 reflects the table's D call only, with no check against the DNA. From germline, CDR1 is MNHEY and CDR2 SVGAGI. The CDR3 is 12 residues long, ends included. This CDR3 is CASSFTQGGSRL.

Ten or more counts support this clonotype. V gene TRBV18 combines with J gene TRBJ2-5; 11 nucleotides line up with TRBD2. CDR3 length: 16 residues. Germline trimming cut 3 bases from V and 3 bases from J; bases unmatched to any gene: 6. CDR1 and CDR2 from the germline V gene are KGHSH and LQKENI. The CDR3 DNA follows: TGTGCCAGCTCACCGCGGCCGGGACTAGCGGAAGAGACCCAGTACTTC. It specifies CASSPRPGLAEETQYF.

CDR3 bases: TGTGCCAGCAGTGAAAAGGCCTCAGCTTCTGGAAACACCATATATTTT. It codes for CASSEKASASGNTIYF. V gene TRBV6-1 combines with J gene TRBJ1-3; D ambiguous. This CDR3 is 16 amino acids long. V lost 2 bases to trimming and J lost 1 base, with 12 bases between them. Germline V gene lookup returns CDR1 MNHNS and CDR2 SASEGT.

This clonotype was detected ten times or more. The rearrangement uses TRBV27 and TRBJ2-5; D might be TRBD1 (6 bases). CDR1 is MNHEY and CDR2 is SMNVEV in the germline V gene (reference sequence). The V gene lost 2 bases and the J gene lost 5 bases, with 15 bases spanning the gap. This CDR3 region has 15 residues. Here the CDR3 DNA reads TGTGCCAGCAGTTTAGGGACACTTACGGGCGAGACCCAGTACTTC. Translating it yields CASSLGTLTGETQYF.

There are many counts of this clonotype. The chain links TRBV6-2 or TRBV6-3 to TRBJ2-5; 7 bases line up with TRBD2. J gave up 4 bases and V 9 bases, and 8 bases lay outside the gene matches. The length of the CDR3 is 13 residues. Germline CDR1 is MNHEY and CDR2 is SVGEGT. Written as DNA, the CDR3 is TGTGCCAGTCGCAATGGGGGGGTAGAGACCCAGTACTTC. Translated: CASRNGGVETQYF.

There are many counts of this clonotype. The chain links TRBV2 to TRBJ2-4; D is perhaps TRBD1 or TRBD2 (5 bases each). Germline assignment: CDR1 SNHLY and CDR2 FYNNEI. This CDR3 spans 15 amino acids. V lost 7 bases, J lost 3 bases, and 16 bases lay in between. CDR3 DNA: TGTGCCAGCACCGCCCGGGACGCAGGCAAAAACATTCAGTACTTC. This sequence encodes CASTARDAGKNIQYF. Variable domain in full (rest from reference TRBV2 and TRBJ2-4): EPEVTQTPSHQVTQMGQEVILRCVPISNHLYFYWYRQILGQKVEFLVSFYNNEISEKSEIFDDQFSVERPDGSNFTLKIRSTKLEDSAMYFCASTARDAGKNIQYFGAGTRLSVL.

In this sample, this clonotype turned up many times. V gene TRBV20-1 combines with J gene TRBJ1-1; TRBD1 matches at 7 bases. CDR1 DFQATT and CDR2 SNEGSKA come from the germline V gene (reference sequence). The CDR3 runs to 13 residues. Unmatched junction bases numbered 5, after V lost 3 bases and J lost 4 bases. Here the CDR3 DNA reads TGCAGTGCTAGTCGCGCAGGGGGCACTGAAGCTTTCTTT. Translated, it gives CSASRAGGTEAFF.

This chain links TRBV10-3 with TRBJ2-5; D perhaps matches TRBD2 (6 bases). V was pared by 7 bases and J by 0 bases, with 9 bases between. This CDR3 is 13 amino acids long. Germline V gene data show CDR1 as ENHRY and CDR2 as SYGVKD. CDR3 DNA sequence: TGTGCCATCAATGCGGGGAACCAAGAGACCCAGTACTTC. As protein: CAINAGNQETQYF.

This clonotype was recorded many times. This chain uses TRBV6-6 with TRBJ1-1; TRBD1 matches at 7 bases. CDR3 size: 13 residues. J was trimmed by 4 bases and V by 5 bases; bases with no gene match: 4. Per germline, CDR1 MNHNY and CDR2 SVGAGI (reference sequence). DNA for the CDR3: TGTGCCAGCAGTCCTTCAGGGGGCACTGAAGCTTTCTTT. It encodes CASSPSGGTEAFF.

The sample holds many counts of this clonotype. The chain links TRBV6-5 to TRBJ2-2; either TRBD1 or TRBD2 may fit D (5 bases each). CDR1 and CDR2 (germline): MNHEY, SVGAGI. The V and J ends lost 8 bases and 4 bases respectively, with 17 bases between them. The CDR3 spans 15 residues. CDR3 sequence (DNA): TGTGCCAGCTCGGAGCGGCAGGGACCCACCGGGGAGCTGTTTTTT. Protein product: CASSERQGPTGELFF.

The rearrangement uses TRBV7-8 and TRBJ2-2; D unresolved. CDR3 length: 14 residues. Per germline, CDR1 SGHVS and CDR2 FQNEAQ. V was cut by 1 base and J by 10 bases, with 13 bases left in between. CDR3 DNA sequence: TGTGCCAGCAGCTTAGGAGGCGGTCGAGAGGAGCTGTTTTTT. Residues: CASSLGGGREELFF. The full variable domain, in which reference TRBV7-8 and TRBJ2-2 provide the parts outside the CDR3, is GAGVSQSPRYKVAKRGQDVALRCDPISGHVSLFWYQQALGQGPEFLTYFQNEAQLDKSGLPSDRFFAERPEGSVSTLKIQRTQQEDSAVYLCASSLGGGREELFFGEGSRLTVL.

The chain couples TRBV28 to TRBJ1-2; 9 bases align to TRBD1. Trimming cost V 6 bases and J 8 bases; bases outside gene matches: 13. The CDR3 covers 15 residues. Germline CDR1 reads MDHEN; CDR2 reads SYDVKM. The CDR3 nucleotides are TGTGCCAGCAGCATCGTCCCGGGACAGGGAGTAGGCTACACCTTC. Protein product: CASSIVPGQGVGYTF.

There are many counts of this clonotype. V is TRBV20-1 and J is TRBJ2-6; D uncertain. This CDR3 is built from 13 residues. Trimming pared 6 bases from V and 4 bases from J, leaving 10 bases between. CDR1 DFQATT and CDR2 SNEGSKA come from the germline V gene (reference sequence). CDR3 sequence reads: CSAPRPGANVLTF. Here the CDR3 DNA reads TGCAGTGCGCCCCGGCCAGGGGCCAACGTCCTGACTTTC.

This clonotype was recorded a few times. The chain has TRBV30 and TRBJ2-4, with 7 positions matching TRBD1. J lost 2 bases, V lost 2 bases, and 6 bases had no gene match. The CDR3 spans 15 residues. CDR1 and CDR2 from the germline V gene are GTSNPN and SVGIG (reference sequence). Here the CDR3 DNA reads TGTGCCTGGAGTTTACAGGGGATTACCAAAAACATTCAGTACTTC. Its translation is CAWSLQGITKNIQYF. The whole variable domain, remainder taken from reference TRBV30 and TRBJ2-4, is SQTIHQWPATLVQPVGSPLSLECTVEGTSNPNLYWYRQAAGRGLQLLFYSVGIGQISSEVPQNLSASRPQDRQFILSSKKLLLSDSGFYLCAWSLQGITKNIQYFGAGTRLSVL.

There are many counts of this clonotype. The chain links TRBV7-3 to TRBJ2-2; maybe TRBD1 (6 bases). V lost 5 bases and J 2 bases, leaving 12 bases between the germline ends. This CDR3 contains 15 residues. CDR1 SGHTA and CDR2 FQGTGA come from the germline V gene. The DNA for the CDR3 is TGTGCCAGCAGCGGATACAGGGTAAACACCGGGGAGCTGTTTTTT. As protein: CASSGYRVNTGELFF. Supplemented by reference TRBV7-3 and TRBJ2-2, the full variable domain reads GAGVSQTPSNKVTEKGKYVELRCDPISGHTALYWYRQSLGQGPEFLIYFQGTGAADDSGLPNDRFFAVRPEGSVSTLKIQRTERGDSAVYLCASSGYRVNTGELFFGEGSRLTVL.

As for this clonotype: A much larger clone differs from this one at a single base, so this may be a read error. V gene TRBV6-1 combines with J gene TRBJ2-4, with D perhaps assigned TRBD1 or TRBD2 (5 bases each). The CDR3 is 15 residues long. Per germline, CDR1 MNHNS and CDR2 SASEGT. The CDR3 coding sequence is TGTGCCAGCAGCCCTTTGTATTGGGTGAGGGGCATTAAGTACTTC. Translated: CASSPLYWVRGIKYF.

This clonotype was seen repeatedly, ten times or more. V is TRBV7-9 and J is TRBJ2-5, with unresolved D. CDR3 size: 13 residues. V lost 5 bases, J lost 3 bases, and 10 bases lay in between. Germline V lookup: CDR1 SEHNR, CDR2 FQNEAQ (reference sequence). The CDR3 sequence is CASSPWAEETQYF. The CDR3 coding sequence is TGTGCCAGCAGCCCCTGGGCAGAAGAGACCCAGTACTTC.